A selection of T cell receptor beta chains follows, all from one sample in a study of shared T cell receptors in the human thymus. Sequenced by immunoSEQ multiplex PCR; TCRdb stores in-frame clones only, minus some. The sample shows more than 550,000 clones, more than 70% of them seen only once. The sample was also reused in another study, on human thymus T cells.

Sequencing used thymocytes. Source of these receptors: a boy younger than two with a congenital heart defect. Both conserved end residues are part of each CDR3. The D gene is left open where the match is weak. The size of a clone is reported for some rows only, either as once, few or many, or as a class for expanded clones.

>NA|TRBJ1-5|NA|TRBV7-2
CASSRGSNQPQHF
TGTGCCAGCAGCCGAGGTAGCAATCAGCCCCAGCATTTT
>NA|TRBJ2-2|NA|TRBV27
CASRTSRDRVSGKNTGELFF
TGTGCCAGCAGAACGAGCCGGGACAGGGTTAGCGGGAAGAACACCGGGGAGCTGTTTTTT
>NA|TRBJ1-4|NA|TRBV4-3
CASSPGSLLGTNEKLFF
TGCGCCAGCAGCCCCGGGAGCCTACTTGGGACTAATGAAAAACTGTTTTTT
>NA|TRBJ1-1|NA|TRBV28
CASSFPWGVEDTEAFF
TGTGCCAGCAGTTTCCCGTGGGGGGTCGAAGACACTGAAGCTTTCTTT
>NA|TRBJ2-7|NA|TRBV5-5
CASSFAPCGGSLYEQYF
TGTGCCAGCAGCTTTGCCCCGTGTGGGGGCAGTCTCTACGAGCAGTACTTC
>TRBD1|TRBJ1-6|once|TRBV4-1
CASSPSTGDNSPLHF
TGCGCCAGCAGCCCCTCGACAGGGGATAATTCACCCCTCCACTTT
>NA|TRBJ2-7|once|TRBV28
CASSLGWTTGSPIYEQYF
TGTGCCAGCAGTTTAGGGTGGACCACGGGGAGTCCCATCTACGAGCAGTACTTC
>NA|TRBJ2-6|NA|TRBV14
CASTFSGANVLTF
TGTGCCAGCACCTTCTCTGGGGCCAACGTCCTGACTTTC
>NA|TRBJ2-4|NA|TRBV15
CATSAAGRNRAKNIQYF
TGTGCCACCAGCGCAGCCGGGAGAAACAGAGCCAAAAACATTCAGTACTTC
>TRBD2|TRBJ2-7|NA|TRBV2
CASSEERGQYF
TGTGCCAGCAGTGAAGAGCGGGGGCAGTACTTC
>NA|TRBJ2-3|NA|TRBV9
CASSAYAGVPPDTQYF
TGTGCCAGCAGCGCCTACGCGGGTGTGCCCCCAGATACGCAGTATTTT
>NA|TRBJ1-5|NA|TRBV10-2
CASRGGEVQPQHF
TGCGCCAGCAGGGGGGGGGAGGTTCAGCCCCAGCATTTT
>TRBD1|TRBJ2-7|NA|TRBV30
CAWMGTGTYEQYF
TGTGCCTGGATGGGGACAGGAACGTACGAGCAGTACTTC
>TRBD2|TRBJ2-3|NA|TRBV15
CATSPRLAHYTDTQYF
TGTGCCACCAGCCCACGACTAGCTCATTACACAGATACGCAGTATTTT
>NA|TRBJ1-5|NA|TRBV28
CASQNGRGVQPQHF
TGTGCCAGCCAGAACGGGAGAGGGGTTCAGCCCCAGCATTTT
>TRBD1|TRBJ2-6|NA|TRBV9
CASSLGQGPSGANVLTF
TGTGCCAGCAGCTTAGGACAGGGGCCCTCTGGGGCCAACGTCCTGACTTTC
>NA|TRBJ1-5|few|TRBV6-4
CASSATGGGQPQHF
TGTGCCAGCAGTGCGACAGGAGGCGGACAGCCCCAGCATTTT
>TRBD1|TRBJ2-2|NA|TRBV28
CASSLKTGHTGELFF
TGTGCCAGCAGTTTAAAGACAGGGCACACCGGGGAGCTGTTTTTT
>TRBD1|TRBJ1-1|NA|TRBV30
CAGDRGGTEAFF
TGTGCTGGGGACAGGGGAGGCACTGAAGCTTTCTTT
>NA|TRBJ2-7|NA|TRBV28
CASGTGTRPYEQYF
TGTGCCAGCGGCACCGGGACACGGCCCTACGAGCAGTACTTC
>NA|TRBJ1-1|NA|TRBV4-2
CASSQPRGGMNTEAFF
TGTGCCAGCAGCCAACCCCGGGGGGGGATGAACACTGAAGCTTTCTTT
>NA|TRBJ1-2|once|TRBV30
CAGRGRYGYTF
TGTGCCGGCAGGGGACGTTATGGCTACACCTTC
>TRBD1|TRBJ1-2|NA|TRBV4-3
CASSCNSTGIYGYTF
TGCGCCAGCAGCTGCAACTCGACAGGGATCTATGGCTACACCTTC
>NA|TRBJ2-2|NA|TRBV12-5
CASGLVPGLPETTGELFF
TGTGCTAGTGGTTTGGTACCAGGTCTACCGGAAACTACCGGGGAGCTGTTTTTT
>TRBD1|TRBJ1-2|NA|TRBV19
CASSTPPGQGRGGYTF
TGTGCCAGTAGTACCCCCCCCGGACAGGGGCGGGGAGGCTACACCTTC
>TRBD1|TRBJ1-6|NA|TRBV7-9
CASSPRDRANSPLHF
TGTGCCAGCAGCCCCCGGGACAGAGCCAATTCACCCCTCCACTTT
>TRBD1|TRBJ2-7|NA|TRBV7-6
CASSRDRDRYSYEQYF
TGTGCCAGCAGCCGCGACCGGGACAGATACTCCTACGAGCAGTACTTC
>NA|TRBJ1-3|once|TRBV7-9
CASERVRAPYSGNTIYF
TGTGCCTCTGAACGGGTGCGCGCTCCCTACTCTGGAAACACCATATATTTT
>NA|TRBJ2-3|NA|TRBV11-2
CASSFGGTDTQYF
TGTGCCAGCAGCTTCGGGGGCACAGATACGCAGTATTTT
>NA|TRBJ1-6|NA|TRBV6-6
CASSYRYLTPNSPLHF
TGTGCCAGCAGTTATCGGTATCTCACCCCAAATTCACCCCTCCACTTT
>TRBD1|TRBJ2-7|NA|TRBV18
CASSPDRATYEQYF
TGTGCCAGCTCACCGGACAGGGCCACCTACGAGCAGTACTTC
>TRBD1|TRBJ2-6|NA|TRBV14
CASSPHRQGCHSGANVLTF
TGTGCCAGCAGCCCGCACAGACAGGGGTGCCACTCTGGGGCCAACGTCCTGACTTTC
>NA|TRBJ1-1|NA|TRBV19
CASSMNKRNTEAFF
TGTGCCAGTAGTATGAACAAAAGGAACACTGAAGCTTTCTTT
>NA|TRBJ1-1|NA|TRBV5-8
CASSFYLDTEAFF
TGTGCCAGCAGCTTCTACTTGGACACTGAAGCTTTCTTT
>TRBD1|TRBJ2-5|NA|TRBV14
CASSQQRQGRETQYF
TGTGCCAGCAGCCAACAAAGACAGGGCCGGGAGACCCAGTACTTC
>NA|TRBJ1-2|NA|TRBV13
CAIEPSGGVYGYTF
TGTGCCATCGAACCCTCGGGGGGGGTCTATGGCTACACCTTC
>TRBD1|TRBJ2-7|NA|TRBV28
CASSSRDRDSYEQYF
TGTGCCAGCAGTTCCCGGGACAGGGACTCCTACGAGCAGTACTTC
>TRBD2|TRBJ2-5|NA|TRBV4-1
CASSQDLTSGRGQETQYF
TGCGCCAGCAGCCAAGACCTAACTAGCGGGAGGGGGCAAGAGACCCAGTACTTC
>TRBD1|TRBJ1-5|NA|TRBV7-3
CASSLWTPMGHRTGGGQPQHF
TGTGCCAGCAGCTTATGGACGCCAATGGGCCACCGGACAGGGGGCGGTCAGCCCCAGCATTTT
>NA|TRBJ2-5|NA|TRBV28
CASSLCFPAGEQETQYF
TGTGCCAGCAGTTTATGTTTCCCAGCGGGTGAACAAGAGACCCAGTACTTC
>TRBD1|TRBJ1-1|NA|TRBV19
CASSRPTGSVNTEAFF
TGTGCCAGTAGTAGACCGACAGGGTCAGTGAACACTGAAGCTTTCTTT
>TRBD1|TRBJ2-5|NA|TRBV7-9
CASSGPGGAYEETQYF
TGTGCCAGCAGCGGCCCAGGGGGCGCGTATGAAGAGACCCAGTACTTC
>NA|TRBJ2-1|NA|TRBV4-1
CASSQVLTSSYNEQFF
TGCGCCAGCAGCCAAGTTTTGACAAGCTCCTACAATGAGCAGTTCTTC
>NA|TRBJ1-6|NA|TRBV10-3
CAAGGYNSPLHF
TGTGCCGCGGGAGGCTATAATTCACCCCTCCACTTT
>NA|TRBJ1-1|NA|TRBV5-4
CASSLMRGKVTEAFF
TGTGCCAGCAGCTTGATGAGGGGGAAAGTCACTGAAGCTTTCTTT
>TRBD2|TRBJ2-7|NA|TRBV5-1
CASSPNHSGEAPYEQYF
TGCGCCAGCAGCCCAAATCATAGCGGGGAGGCCCCCTACGAGCAGTACTTC
>TRBD2|TRBJ2-7|NA|TRBV30
CAWSLAGTSGTYEQYF
TGTGCCTGGAGTCTTGCCGGGACTAGCGGAACCTACGAGCAGTACTTC
>TRBD1|TRBJ1-5|NA|TRBV28
CASSLFLDRGLSSNQPQHF
TGTGCCAGCAGTTTATTTTTAGACAGGGGGCTCTCTAGCAATCAGCCCCAGCATTTT
>NA|TRBJ2-3|NA|TRBV7-9
CASSSRETDTQYF
TGTGCCAGCAGCTCTAGGGAGACAGATACGCAGTATTTT
>NA|TRBJ1-5|NA|TRBV4-1
CASRRQGNSNQPQHF
TGCGCCAGCAGACGCCAGGGGAATAGCAATCAGCCCCAGCATTTT
>NA|TRBJ2-1|NA|TRBV4-2
CASSQDLGWGEGQFF
TGTGCCAGCAGCCAAGACTTGGGGTGGGGCGAAGGGCAGTTCTTC